These 32 T cell receptor beta chains were all obtained from the same sample, sequenced in a study of response to subunit inactivated influenza vaccine. MiXCR, run by TCRdb on the RT-PCR reads, gives a single entry per CDR3 protein. Among approximately 530,000 distinct CDR3 sequences listed, approximately 7.7% were seen once. The sample in question was PBMCs from blood, obtained around 25 months after vaccination. These receptors were obtained from a man between 50 and 75 years old who received an inactivated influenza vaccine.

This clonotype was seen a handful of times. This chain connects TRBV4-3 to TRBJ2-7, with a tentative D call TRBD1 (5 bases). V was pared by 0 bases and J by 7 bases, with 16 bases between. From germline, CDR1 is LGHNA and CDR2 YSLEER. The CDR3 extends over 15 amino acids. The CDR3 DNA follows: TGCGCCAGCAGCCAAGATCGCCAGGGTAAAGGGGAGCAGTACTTC. This gives the protein CASSQDRQGKGEQYF.

About this clonotype itself: At one of its ends the junction is not consistent with the germline gene, which may arise from a read error. This chain links TRBV5-1 with TRBJ2-2; TRBD2 might be the D (5 bases). This CDR3 contains 15 residues. CDR1 and CDR2 from the germline V gene are SGHRS and YFSETQ. The CDR3 nucleotides are TGCGCCAGCAGATTGGGAGTTGGGGACACCGGGGAGCTGTTTTTT. Protein sequence: CASRLGVGDTGELFF.

Many counts were recorded for this clonotype. The junction departs from germline at one end; a sequencing error may be responsible. The chain links TRBV7-7 to TRBJ2-2, with 7 bases identical to TRBD1. The CDR3 is made up of 13 amino acids. The germline V gene encodes CDR1 SSHAT and CDR2 FNYEAQ (reference sequence). The CDR3 bases are TGTGCTAGCAGCTTTACAGGGGCCGGGGAGCTGTTTTTT. Its translation: CASSFTGAGELFF.

In this sample, this clonotype turned up many times. The chain has TRBV5-5 and TRBJ1-3; TRBD1 might be the D (5 bases). The V and J ends lost 0 bases and 4 bases respectively, with 8 bases between them. Looked up from germline, CDR1 is SGHKS and CDR2 is YYEKEE (reference sequence). This CDR3 is 14 amino acids long. CDR3 residues: CASSLARDGNTIYF. CDR3 nucleotide sequence: TGTGCCAGCAGCTTGGCCAGGGACGGAAACACCATATATTTT.

This clonotype was found many times. The CDR3 reads CSAPRIGGGLEQYF. In DNA, the CDR3 is TGCAGTGCACCCCGGATAGGCGGGGGATTGGAGCAGTACTTC. This chain connects TRBV20-1 to TRBJ2-7; TRBD2 matches at 7 bases. Trimming took 6 bases from V and 7 from J; bases not matched to a gene: 15. The V gene's germline CDR1 is DFQATT and CDR2 SNEGSKA (reference sequence). The CDR3 sequence is 14 residues long.

This clonotype was seen repeatedly, ten times or more. V and J are TRBV6-1 and TRBJ1-1, with no clear D. Germline CDR1 and CDR2: MNHNS and SASEGT. V was pared by 2 bases and J by 7 bases, with 8 bases between. CDR3 length equals 12 residues. The CDR3 coding sequence is TGTGCCAGCAGTGAATTACCGTTTGAAGCTTTCTTT. Its translation: CASSELPFEAFF.

This clonotype showed up many times. The chain links TRBV7-2 to TRBJ1-2; a possible D gene is TRBD1 (6 bases). This CDR3 region has 14 residues. Trimming shortened V by 3 bases and J by 7 bases, and 15 bases separated the two germline ends. The germline gives CDR1 SGHTA, CDR2 FQGNSA. In DNA, the CDR3 is TGTGCCAGCAGCTTTAGGACAGCGAGTGGTGGCTACACCTTC. Its translation is CASSFRTASGGYTF.

This clonotype was counted ten times or more. The genes are TRBV20-1 and TRBJ1-5; D not resolved. Germline V CDR1 and CDR2: DFQATT, SNEGSKA (reference sequence). V was cut by 2 bases and J by 2 bases, with 13 bases left in between. The CDR3 is 15 residues long. CDR3 DNA sequence: TGCAGTGCTAGATCGCCGGGAACGGGCAATCAGCCCCAGCATTTT. Its protein is CSARSPGTGNQPQHF.

V gene TRBV6-5 combines with J gene TRBJ1-2; TRBD1 agrees at 8 bases. CDR1 and CDR2 (germline): MNHEY, SVGAGI. V dropped 4 bases and J dropped 5; count of bases not matched to a gene: 6. This CDR3 is 14 amino acids long. The CDR3 is CASSSRTGRYGYTF. In DNA form, the CDR3 reads TGTGCCAGCAGTTCGCGGACAGGGAGGTATGGCTACACCTTC.

In its sample, this clonotype was seen many times. A junction end diverges from the germline sequence, so it may reflect a read error. J is TRBJ2-5 and V is TRBV12-3 or TRBV12-4; D gene unclear. The CDR3 has 11 amino acids. The CDR3 loop reads CASTRSGPHDF. Here the CDR3 DNA reads TGTGCCAGCACCCGATCAGGCCCGCACGACTTC.

This clonotype was counted only a few times. This sequence joins TRBV5-8 and TRBJ1-1; TRBD1 matches at 7 bases. The CDR3 covers 18 residues. J was trimmed by 1 base and V by 4 bases; bases with no gene match: 16. The germline gives CDR1 SGHTS, CDR2 YDEGEE. The CDR3 reads CASSPPRTGVLGNTEAFF. DNA for the CDR3: TGTGCCAGCAGCCCCCCCCGAACAGGGGTCCTTGGGAACACTGAAGCTTTCTTT.

The table lists this clonotype with a few counts. V usage is TRBV29-1 and J usage is TRBJ2-7; D is ambiguous. In germline, CDR1 is SQVTM, CDR2 ANQGSEA. There are 15 residues in the CDR3. Trimming removed 2 bases at V and 1 base at J, with 15 bases between. CDR3 coding DNA: TGCAGCGTTGAATCGGTTTTTGAAAAATCCTACGAGCAGTACTTC. It specifies CSVESVFEKSYEQYF.

This clonotype was counted at least ten times. V and J are TRBV20-1 and TRBJ2-7; D could derive from TRBD1 or TRBD2 (5 bases each). Germline lookup yields CDR1 DFQATT and CDR2 SNEGSKA (reference sequence). Trimming took 4 bases from V and 1 from J, leaving 11 bases between them. The CDR3 is 13 residues long. The CDR3 spells CSAIGTQSYEQYF. CDR3 DNA: TGCAGTGCTATCGGGACGCAGTCCTACGAGCAGTACTTC.

This clonotype came up a few times. J is TRBJ1-5 and V is TRBV5-4; no definite D call. CDR1 is SGHNT and CDR2 is YYREEE in the germline V gene (reference sequence). Trimming took off 1 base at V and 1 base at J, with 6 bases between the two ends. The length of the CDR3 is 14 residues. CDR3 bases: TGTGCCAGCAGCTTGATTGGAAGCAATCAGCCCCAGCATTTT. Protein: CASSLIGSNQPQHF.

The chain couples TRBV18 to TRBJ2-3, with D perhaps assigned TRBD1 or TRBD2 (5 bases each). Germline V lookup: CDR1 KGHSH, CDR2 LQKENI. Trimming removed 5 bases at V and 2 bases at J, with 11 bases between. CDR3 length: 14 residues. The CDR3 is CASSNGALTDTQYF. The CDR3 coding sequence is TGTGCCAGCTCAAACGGGGCCCTCACAGATACGCAGTATTTT.

This clonotype was seen a few times. This sequence joins TRBV5-6 and TRBJ2-7; D unresolved. Germline-derived CDR1 and CDR2 are SGHDT and YYEEEE. There are 14 residues in the CDR3. V lost 2 bases to trimming and J lost 3 bases, with 12 bases between them. Written as DNA, the CDR3 is TGTGCCAGCAGCTTCGGGCAGACGAACTACGAGCAGTACTTC. Translated, it gives CASSFGQTNYEQYF.

This clonotype was observed a handful of times. This sequence joins TRBV7-2 and TRBJ1-6; 7 bases agree with TRBD1. CDR3 length: 13 residues. J gave up 11 bases and V 8 bases, and 9 bases lay outside the gene matches. Germline assignment: CDR1 SGHTA and CDR2 FQGNSA. The CDR3 region has the DNA TGTGCCAGCGCGACCCGGGACAGACCACCCCTCCACTTT. Amino acid sequence: CASATRDRPPLHF.

This clonotype was recorded many times. The chain employs TRBV12-3 or TRBV12-4 and TRBJ2-7; weak D call: TRBD1 (5 bases). V lost 6 bases to trimming and J lost 4 bases, with 16 bases between them. The CDR3 is 14 residues long. In DNA, the CDR3 is TGTGCCAGCAGATCCCTCGACAGATTATACGAGCAGTACTTC. Protein sequence: CASRSLDRLYEQYF.

This sequence joins TRBV25-1 and TRBJ2-1; TRBD2 might be the D (5 bases). This CDR3 is built from 13 residues. CDR1 MGHDK and CDR2 SYGVNS come from the germline V gene. V was shortened by 4 bases and J by 5 bases, with 9 bases between the two germline ends. The CDR3, as DNA: TGTGCCAGCAGTGCCCACGGGGACAATGAGCAGTTCTTC. It translates to CASSAHGDNEQFF.

This clonotype was counted a few times. V is TRBV24-1 and J is TRBJ1-3; D unresolved. This CDR3 is built from 14 residues. Trimming left V 4 bases short and J 2 bases short, with 8 bases between. Germline values: CDR1 KGHDR, CDR2 SFDVKD. The CDR3 DNA reads TGTGCCACCAGTGACGGTACTACTGGAAACACCATATATTTT. Translating gives CATSDGTTGNTIYF.

This clonotype has just a few counts. The rearrangement links TRBV28 to TRBJ2-2, with D hard to call. The germline V gene has CDR1 MDHEN and CDR2 SYDVKM. This CDR3 has 13 residues. Deletions cut 8 bases from V and 4 bases from J, with 11 bases between. The CDR3 loop is CASGPSGTGELFF. CDR3 bases: TGTGCCAGCGGACCGTCGGGCACCGGGGAGCTGTTTTTT.

This clonotype was detected only a few times. This chain uses TRBV5-1 with TRBJ2-3; 8 bases map to TRBD2. This CDR3 is built from 16 residues. The germline CDR1 and CDR2 sequences are SGHRS and YFSETQ. J was trimmed by 3 bases and V by 0 bases; bases with no gene match: 6. The CDR3 DNA sequence: TGCGCCAGCAGCTTGGATGGGCGGGGGGCGACAGATACGCAGTATTTT. It codes for CASSLDGRGATDTQYF.

V and J are TRBV2 and TRBJ1-1; D unclear. The V gene lost 4 bases and the J gene lost 6 bases, with 12 bases spanning the gap. From germline, CDR1 is SNHLY and CDR2 FYNNEI. This CDR3 is 13 amino acids long. CDR3 amino acids: CASSVPIGSEAFF. CDR3 DNA: TGTGCCAGCAGTGTGCCTATTGGCTCTGAAGCTTTCTTT.

On this clonotype itself: A much larger clone is a single base away; this may be a read error. This sequence joins TRBV20-1 and TRBJ2-2; TRBD2 is a possible D gene (6 bases). CDR3 size: 14 residues. Germline V gene data show CDR1 as DFQATT and CDR2 as SNEGSKA (reference sequence). The V and J ends lost 4 bases and 6 bases respectively, with 15 bases between them. Here the CDR3 reads CSAKPGSRPGELFF. Here the CDR3 DNA reads TGCAGTGCTAAGCCCGGGAGTCGACCCGGGGAGCTGTTTTTT.

This clonotype was counted only a few times. The gene calls are TRBV27 and TRBJ2-6; no clear D gene. CDR3 length: 15 residues. Germline values: CDR1 MNHEY, CDR2 SMNVEV (reference sequence). Trimming left V 3 bases short and J 2 bases short, with 8 bases between. The CDR3 DNA reads TGTGCCAGCAGTTTCATATATGCTGGGGCCAACGTCCTGACTTTC. Its translation: CASSFIYAGANVLTF.

The chain combines TRBV28 with TRBJ1-5; no reliable D call. The germline V gene encodes CDR1 MDHEN and CDR2 SYDVKM. The CDR3 length is 14 residues. Trimming took off 3 bases at V and 0 bases at J, with 6 bases between the two ends. The CDR3 nucleotides read TGTGCCAGCAGTTTCCAAGTTAGCAATCAGCCCCAGCATTTT. Amino acid sequence: CASSFQVSNQPQHF. The variable domain in full, with the rest retrieved from reference TRBV28 and TRBJ1-5, is DVKVTQSSRYLVKRTGEKVFLECVQDMDHENMFWYRQDPGLGLRLIYFSYDVKMKEKGDIPEGYSVSREKKERFSLILESASTNQTSMYLCASSFQVSNQPQHFGDGTRLSIL.

The rearrangement uses TRBV5-1 and TRBJ2-1; 9 bases match TRBD2. There are 15 residues in the CDR3. Looked up from germline, CDR1 is SGHRS and CDR2 is YFSETQ. Trimming cost V 7 bases and J 8 bases; bases outside gene matches: 13. The DNA for the CDR3 is TGCGCCAGCTTCCTGTCGGCTAGCGGGGTCCATGAGCAGTTCTTC. Protein product: CASFLSASGVHEQFF.

This chain uses TRBV28 with TRBJ2-7, with 10 bases identical to TRBD1. Looked up from germline, CDR1 is MDHEN and CDR2 is SYDVKM. V lost 6 bases, J lost 0 bases, and 11 bases stayed unmatched. The CDR3 sequence is 17 residues long. The CDR3 loop reads CASRGDRGQVGSYEQYF. The CDR3 region has the DNA TGTGCCAGCAGAGGCGACAGGGGGCAAGTCGGCTCCTACGAGCAGTACTTC.

This chain uses TRBV6-2 or TRBV6-3 with TRBJ2-2; perhaps D is TRBD1 or TRBD2 (5 bases each). V dropped 5 bases and J dropped 4 bases, with 17 bases sitting between them. The germline CDR1 and CDR2 sequences are MNHEY and SVGEGT. CDR3 length: 16 amino acids. The CDR3 protein is CASSTRDGSRTGELFF. CDR3 nucleotides: TGTGCCAGCAGTACCCGGGACGGTAGCCGCACCGGGGAGCTGTTTTTT.

This clonotype was picked up a small number of times. The chain joins TRBV6-1 to TRBJ2-3, with TRBD2 matching over 7 bases. The CDR3 loop spans 16 amino acids. Germline trimming cut 6 bases from V and 1 base from J; bases unmatched to any gene: 10. CDR1 MNHNS and CDR2 SASEGT come from the germline V gene. CDR3 sequence: CASRPPSAGGTDTQYF. The CDR3 DNA sequence: TGTGCCAGCAGGCCACCTTCGGCGGGGGGCACAGATACGCAGTATTTT.

The chain combines TRBV10-3 with TRBJ2-3; 7 bases line up with TRBD1. After removal of 10 bases from V and 3 bases from J, the junction contained 10 bases not matched to a gene. The CDR3 sequence is 14 residues long. CDR1 is ENHRY, CDR2 SYGVKD, per germline. In nucleotides, the CDR3 is TGTGCCAGCAAGACAGGGTATCAGACAGATACGCAGTATTTT. Protein product: CASKTGYQTDTQYF.

This clonotype was seen only a few times. The CDR3 DNA is TGCGCCAGCAGCCAATGGGGGCGCGATAGGGAAAAACTGTTTTTT. Amino acid sequence: CASSQWGRDREKLFF. The chain is built from TRBV4-3 and TRBJ1-4, with D perhaps TRBD1 (6 bases). Trimming shortened V by 2 bases and J by 8 bases, and 15 bases separated the two germline ends. The CDR3 consists of 15 residues. Germline CDR1 and CDR2: LGHNA and YSLEER.